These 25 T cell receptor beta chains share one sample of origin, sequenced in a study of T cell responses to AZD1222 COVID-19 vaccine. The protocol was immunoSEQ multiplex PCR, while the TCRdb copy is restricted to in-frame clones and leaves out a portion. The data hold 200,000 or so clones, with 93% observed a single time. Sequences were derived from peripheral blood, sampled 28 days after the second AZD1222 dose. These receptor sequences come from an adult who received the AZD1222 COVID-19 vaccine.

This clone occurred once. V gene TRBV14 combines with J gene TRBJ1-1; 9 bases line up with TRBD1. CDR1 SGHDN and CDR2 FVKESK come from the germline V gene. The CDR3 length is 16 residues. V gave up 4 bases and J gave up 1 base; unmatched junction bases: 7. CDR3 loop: CASSPYRGRGNTEAFF. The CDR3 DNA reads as TGTGCCAGCAGCCCTTACAGGGGGCGAGGGAACACTGAAGCTTTCTTT.

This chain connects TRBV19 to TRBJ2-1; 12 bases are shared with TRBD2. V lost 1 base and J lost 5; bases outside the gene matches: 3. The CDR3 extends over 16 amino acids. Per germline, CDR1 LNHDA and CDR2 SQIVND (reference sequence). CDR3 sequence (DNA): TGTGCCAGTAGTATAGGACTAGCGGGGGTTGACAATGAGCAGTTCTTC. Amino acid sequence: CASSIGLAGVDNEQFF.

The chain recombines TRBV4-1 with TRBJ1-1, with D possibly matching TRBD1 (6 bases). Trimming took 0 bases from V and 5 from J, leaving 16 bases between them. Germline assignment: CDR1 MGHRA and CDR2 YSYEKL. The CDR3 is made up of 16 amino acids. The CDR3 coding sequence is TGCGCCAGCAGCCAAGATTACAGGGAGGACCCTACTGAAGCTTTCTTT. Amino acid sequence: CASSQDYREDPTEAFF.

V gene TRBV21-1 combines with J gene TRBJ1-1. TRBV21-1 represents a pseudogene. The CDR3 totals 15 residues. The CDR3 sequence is CASSKHTGSNTEAFF. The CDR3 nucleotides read TGTGCCAGCAGCAAACATACGGGAAGTAACACTGAAGCTTTCTTT.

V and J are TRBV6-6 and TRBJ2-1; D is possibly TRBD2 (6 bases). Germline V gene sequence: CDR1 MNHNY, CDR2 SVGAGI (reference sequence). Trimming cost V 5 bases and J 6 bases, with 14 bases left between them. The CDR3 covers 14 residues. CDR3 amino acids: CASSQGLVFNEQFF. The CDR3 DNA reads TGTGCCAGCAGTCAGGGACTGGTATTCAATGAGCAGTTCTTC.

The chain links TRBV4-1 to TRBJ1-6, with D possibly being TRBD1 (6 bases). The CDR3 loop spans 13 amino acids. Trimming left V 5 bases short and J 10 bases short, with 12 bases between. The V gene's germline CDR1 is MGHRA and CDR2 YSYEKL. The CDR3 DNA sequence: TGCGCCAGCAGCTTAAGGGGGGCGTCACCCCTCCACTTT. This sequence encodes CASSLRGASPLHF.

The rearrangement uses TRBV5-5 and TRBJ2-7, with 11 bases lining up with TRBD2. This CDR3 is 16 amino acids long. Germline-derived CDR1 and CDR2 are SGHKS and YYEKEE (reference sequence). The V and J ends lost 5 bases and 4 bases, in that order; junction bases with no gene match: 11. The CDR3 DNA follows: TGTGCCAGCAGTCCGCAGGGACTAGCGGCCCATTACGAGCAGTACTTC. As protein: CASSPQGLAAHYEQYF.

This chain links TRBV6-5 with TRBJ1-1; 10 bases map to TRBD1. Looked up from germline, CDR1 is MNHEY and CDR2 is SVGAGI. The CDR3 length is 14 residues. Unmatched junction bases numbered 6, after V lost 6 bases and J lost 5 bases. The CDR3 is CASSPDRGATEAFF. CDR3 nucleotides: TGTGCCAGCAGCCCGGACAGGGGGGCGACTGAAGCTTTCTTT.

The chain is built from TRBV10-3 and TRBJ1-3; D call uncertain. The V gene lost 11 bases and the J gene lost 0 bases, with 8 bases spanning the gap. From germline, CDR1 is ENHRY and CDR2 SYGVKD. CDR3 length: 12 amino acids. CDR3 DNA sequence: TGTGCCGCGAAGGACTCTGGAAACACCATATATTTT. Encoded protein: CAAKDSGNTIYF.

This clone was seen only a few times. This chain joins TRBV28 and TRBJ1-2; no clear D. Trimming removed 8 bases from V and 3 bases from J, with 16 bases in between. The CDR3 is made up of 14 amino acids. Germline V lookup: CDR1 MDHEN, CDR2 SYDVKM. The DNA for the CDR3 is TGTGCCAGCGTCCGAGCTGGCCCACACTATGGCTACACCTTC. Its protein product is CASVRAGPHYGYTF.

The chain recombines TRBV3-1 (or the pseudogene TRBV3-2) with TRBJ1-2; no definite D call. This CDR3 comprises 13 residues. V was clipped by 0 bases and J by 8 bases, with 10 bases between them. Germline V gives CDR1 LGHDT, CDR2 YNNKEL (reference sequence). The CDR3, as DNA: TGTGCCAGCAGCCAAGACAGTTCTGGCGGCTACACCTTC. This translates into CASSQDSSGGYTF.

In DNA form, the CDR3 reads TGTGCCAGCAGTTACTCGACACAGGGTAGTTCGCCCCAGCATTTT. This codes for CASSYSTQGSSPQHF. The V call is TRBV6-5, the J call TRBJ1-5, with D perhaps TRBD1 (6 bases). The CDR3 consists of 15 residues. CDR1 and CDR2 from the germline V gene are MNHEY and SVGAGI. Trimming cost V 0 bases and J 9 bases, with 15 bases left between them.

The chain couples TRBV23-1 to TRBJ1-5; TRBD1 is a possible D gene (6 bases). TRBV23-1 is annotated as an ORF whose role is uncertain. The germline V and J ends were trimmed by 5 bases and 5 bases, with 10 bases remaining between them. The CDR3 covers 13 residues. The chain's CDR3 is CASSSGEYQPQHF. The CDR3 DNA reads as TGCGCCAGCAGTTCAGGGGAGTATCAGCCCCAGCATTTT.

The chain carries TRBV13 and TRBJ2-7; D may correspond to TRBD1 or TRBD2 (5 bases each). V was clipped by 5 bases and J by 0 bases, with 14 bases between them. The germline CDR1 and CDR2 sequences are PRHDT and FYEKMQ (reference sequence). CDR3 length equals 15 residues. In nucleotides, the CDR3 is TGTGCCAGCAGCCTCCGGGGCTTGAGCTCCTACGAGCAGTACTTC. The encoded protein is CASSLRGLSSYEQYF.

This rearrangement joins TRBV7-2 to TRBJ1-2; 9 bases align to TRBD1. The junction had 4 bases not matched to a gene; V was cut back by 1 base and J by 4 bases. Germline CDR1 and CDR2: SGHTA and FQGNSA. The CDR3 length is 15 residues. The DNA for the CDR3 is TGTGCCAGCAGCTTAGGACGGGACAGGGTCTATGGCTACACCTTC. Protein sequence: CASSLGRDRVYGYTF.

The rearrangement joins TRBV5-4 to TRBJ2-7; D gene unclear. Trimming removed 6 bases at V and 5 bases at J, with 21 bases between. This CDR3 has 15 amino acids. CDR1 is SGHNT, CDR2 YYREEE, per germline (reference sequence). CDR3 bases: TGTGCCAGCACCCATTCGCGGAGCAGAGCCCACGAGCAGTACTTC. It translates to CASTHSRSRAHEQYF.

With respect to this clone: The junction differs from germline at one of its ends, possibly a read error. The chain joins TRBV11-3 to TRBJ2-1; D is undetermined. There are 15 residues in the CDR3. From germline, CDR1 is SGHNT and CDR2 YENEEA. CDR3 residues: CAGSLLEGPYNEQFF. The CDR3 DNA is TGTGCCGGCAGCTTATTAGAAGGTCCCTACAATGAGCAGTTCTTC.

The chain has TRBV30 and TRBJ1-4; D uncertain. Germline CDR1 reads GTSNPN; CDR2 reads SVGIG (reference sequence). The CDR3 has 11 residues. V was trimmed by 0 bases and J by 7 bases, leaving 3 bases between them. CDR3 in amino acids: CAWSVGEKLFF. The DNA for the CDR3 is TGTGCCTGGAGTGTAGGTGAAAAACTGTTTTTT.

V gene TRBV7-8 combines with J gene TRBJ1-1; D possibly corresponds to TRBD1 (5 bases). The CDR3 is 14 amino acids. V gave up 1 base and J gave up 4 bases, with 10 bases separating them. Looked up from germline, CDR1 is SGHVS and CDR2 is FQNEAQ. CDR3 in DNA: TGTGCCAGCAGCTTAGTCACAGGCGGCACTGAAGCTTTCTTT. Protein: CASSLVTGGTEAFF.

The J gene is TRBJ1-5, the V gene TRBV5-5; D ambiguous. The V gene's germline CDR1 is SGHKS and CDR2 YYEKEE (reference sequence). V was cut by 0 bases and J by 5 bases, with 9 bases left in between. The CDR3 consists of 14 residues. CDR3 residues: CASSLVHGDQPQHF. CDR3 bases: TGTGCCAGCAGCTTGGTTCACGGCGATCAGCCCCAGCATTTT.

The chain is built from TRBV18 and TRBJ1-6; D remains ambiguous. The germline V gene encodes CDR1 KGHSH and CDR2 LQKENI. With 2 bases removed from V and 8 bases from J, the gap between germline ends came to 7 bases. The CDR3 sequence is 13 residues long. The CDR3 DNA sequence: TGTGCCAGCTCACCAGGGTTGGATTCACCCCTCCACTTT. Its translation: CASSPGLDSPLHF.

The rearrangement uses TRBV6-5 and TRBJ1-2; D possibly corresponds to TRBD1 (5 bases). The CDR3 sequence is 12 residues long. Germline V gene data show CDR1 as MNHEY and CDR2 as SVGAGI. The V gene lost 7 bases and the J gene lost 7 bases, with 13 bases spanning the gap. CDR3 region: CASTLGVGGYTF. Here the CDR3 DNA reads TGTGCCAGCACCCTAGGGGTTGGTGGCTACACCTTC.

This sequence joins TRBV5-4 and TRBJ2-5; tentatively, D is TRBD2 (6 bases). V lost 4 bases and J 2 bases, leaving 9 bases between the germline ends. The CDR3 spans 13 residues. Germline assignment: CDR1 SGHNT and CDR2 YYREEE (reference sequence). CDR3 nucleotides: TGTGCCAGCAGCACGGACTATCAAGAGACCCAGTACTTC. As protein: CASSTDYQETQYF.

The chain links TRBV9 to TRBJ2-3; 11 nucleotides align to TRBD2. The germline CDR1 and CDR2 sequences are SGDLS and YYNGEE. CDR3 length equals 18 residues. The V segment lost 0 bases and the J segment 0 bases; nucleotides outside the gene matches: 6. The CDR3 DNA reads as TGTGCCAGCAGCGTAGAGGGACTAGCGGTCCGAAGCACAGATACGCAGTATTTT. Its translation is CASSVEGLAVRSTDTQYF.

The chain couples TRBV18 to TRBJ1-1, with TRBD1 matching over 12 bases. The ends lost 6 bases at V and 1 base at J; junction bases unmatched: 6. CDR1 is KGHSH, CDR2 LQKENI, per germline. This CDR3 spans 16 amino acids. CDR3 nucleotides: TGTGCCAGCTCCCCCGGGACAGGGGGCACGAACACTGAAGCTTTCTTT. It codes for CASSPGTGGTNTEAFF.